This TCR beta chain was captured in a study of human T cells and chemical hapten exposure. Study background: In the approximately 24-week study, patients were dosed weekly with diphenylcyclopropenone on the scalp throughout.

Time point: pre-sensitization, week 0. Treatment reported: therapeutic diphenylcyclopropenone sensitization with weekly scalp DPC. TCRdb re-called the RACE reads with MiXCR, one entry per CDR3 protein. This table holds about 350,000 distinct CDR3 sequences, about 5.4% found once. The CDR3 spans 14 residues. V shed 6 bases, J shed 2 bases, and the junction held 6 bases outside the gene matches. The source is a woman aged 18-30 years with alopecia areata. Some clones in this sample may be carry-over from other donors' samples. Sequencing was performed on whole blood, taken in connection with sensitization to the hapten diphenylcyclopropenone (DPC). V gene TRBV12-3 or TRBV12-4 combines with J gene TRBJ1-2, with 7 positions matching TRBD1. CDR3: CASRGSTGNYGYTF. CDR3 DNA: TGTGCCAGCAGAGGGTCGACAGGGAACTATGGCTACACCTTC.